Described below is a single TCR beta chain sequence and its context. Germline CDR1 and CDR2: MNHEY and SVGAGI. With V trimmed by 2 bases and J by 1 base, 2 bases remained unmatched. This CDR3 has 14 amino acids. These data come from a study of blood T cell repertoires in COVID-19. Study-level information: Nucleic acid was either cDNA or gDNA, and it came from T cells, B-cell-depleted T cells, or PBMCs.

Assay used: immunoSEQ multiplex PCR; TCRdb lists only in-frame clones, some missing. The sample contains 56,000 or so clones, 80% to 90% of which appear only once. The sequencing input was peripheral blood. The TCR was taken from a woman aged 60 to 75 with COVID-19, enrolled during active disease. The J gene is TRBJ2-7, the V gene TRBV6-5; 7 positions agree with TRBD1. DNA for the CDR3: TGTGCCAGCAGTTACCGGGACAGATCCTACGAGCAGTACTTC. It specifies CASSYRDRSYEQYF.